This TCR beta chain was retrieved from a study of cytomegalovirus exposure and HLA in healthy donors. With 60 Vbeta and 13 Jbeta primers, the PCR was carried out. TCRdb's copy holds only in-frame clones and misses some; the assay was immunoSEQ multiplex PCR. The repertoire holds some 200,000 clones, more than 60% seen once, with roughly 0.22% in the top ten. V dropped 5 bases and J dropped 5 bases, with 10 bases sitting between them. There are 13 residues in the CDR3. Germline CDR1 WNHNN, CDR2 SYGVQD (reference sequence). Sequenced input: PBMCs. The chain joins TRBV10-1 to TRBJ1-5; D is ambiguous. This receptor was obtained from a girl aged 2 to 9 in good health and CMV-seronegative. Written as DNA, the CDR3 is TGCGCCAGCAGTATCAGGTTTTATCAGCCCCAGCATTTT. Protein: CASSIRFYQPQHF.